The sequence of this T cell receptor (beta chain) was determined in a study of long-term antiretroviral therapy in people with HIV. Study-level points and caveats: Dominant in the repertoire at all time points were clones expanded before ART.

Survey level was the resolution at which the v3.0 immunoSEQ assay ran. Generated by immunoSEQ multiplex PCR, the TCRdb table keeps only in-frame clones and is missing some. Of approximately 25,000 clones in the sample, around 80% were seen once. The count of this clone is one. The antigen is unknown. Looked up from germline, CDR1 is GTSNPN and CDR2 is SVGIG (reference sequence). Trimming cost V 0 bases and J 7 bases, with 12 bases left between them. The CDR3 contains 13 residues. The chain carries TRBV30 and TRBJ2-5; tentative D call: TRBD1 (5 bases). The source is a man in his forties or fifties with HIV. Sequencing used unsorted PBMCs, obtained 3 years after starting antiretroviral therapy. The CDR3 reads CAWSVGAGGTQYF. CDR3 sequence (DNA): TGTGCCTGGAGTGTAGGGGCAGGTGGGACCCAGTACTTC.